This T cell receptor (beta chain) appears in the sequencing data of a study of blood T cell repertoires in COVID-19. For the study at large: Sites in the United States, Italy and Spain provided acute and convalescent COVID-19 samples. T cells, B-cell-depleted T cells, or PBMCs supplied cDNA or gDNA.

In the original workflow: Estimated nucleated cell counts came from reference gene primer amplification. Libraries were prepared by immunoSEQ multiplex PCR; TCRdb keeps only in-frame clonotypes and omits some of them. Clone size and V and J calls were adopted from that table, with D and trimming inferred from the DNA. The sample has about 99,000 clones; approximately 84% are singletons. A word on this clone: Other DNA sequences of this sample code for an identical CDR3.

The CDR3 contains 13 residues. The ends lost 0 bases at V and 3 bases at J; junction bases unmatched: 1. Germline V CDR1 and CDR2: GTSNPN, SVGIG (reference sequence). This clonotype was obtained from a human donor in a cohort sampled during active or convalescent COVID-19. The chain combines TRBV30 with TRBJ1-2; TRBD1 matches at 7 bases. Material: peripheral blood. The CDR3: CAWSVQGYYGYTF. The CDR3, as DNA: TGTGCCTGGAGTGTACAGGGGTACTATGGCTACACCTTC. The full variable domain, completed using reference TRBV30 and TRBJ1-2, is SQTIHQWPATLVQPVGSPLSLECTVEGTSNPNLYWYRQAAGRGLQLLFYSVGIGQISSEVPQNLSASRPQDRQFILSSKKLLLSDSGFYLCAWSVQGYYGYTFGSGTRLTVV.